This T cell receptor (beta chain) came from a study of cytomegalovirus exposure and HLA in healthy donors. Overall study results and limits: The majority of TCR sequences were rare, yet some public TCRs appeared in many donors.

Germline V gives CDR1 MNHNS, CDR2 SASEGT. V was trimmed by 3 bases and J by 0 bases, leaving 3 bases between them. The CDR3 contains 14 residues. For this clone: Its antigen is not known.

This table comes from immunoSEQ multiplex PCR, and its TCRdb copy is limited to in-frame clones, with some not included. The sample lists about 220,000 clones, about 90% seen once, with about 2.7% in the top ten. These donors were members of the approximately 110-subject validation cohort, a group separate from the approximately 680-subject first cohort. The sample comprised PBMCs. The rearrangement uses TRBV6-1 and TRBJ2-6; D unresolved. The clonotype was recovered from a woman under 30 in good health and CMV-seronegative. CDR3 nucleotide sequence: TGTGCCAGCAGTGACAACTCTGGGGCCAACGTCCTGACTTTC. Protein product: CASSDNSGANVLTF.